This T cell receptor (beta chain) stems from a study of post-analysis software for immune sequencing data. TCR beta cDNA libraries included unique molecular identifiers. MiXCR was run by TCRdb on the PCR reads, yielding one entry per CDR3 protein. The repertoire holds about 770,000 distinct CDR3 sequences, with about half as singletons. Source material: blood. This TCR came from a girl between 5 and 17 years old with multiple sclerosis.

The CDR3 loop reads CASSPPSGGEGTDTQYF. CDR3 DNA sequence: TGTGCCAGCTCACCACCGAGTGGGGGTGAGGGCACAGATACGCAGTATTTT. V is TRBV18 and J is TRBJ2-3; D may match TRBD1 or TRBD2 (5 bases each). The CDR3 runs to 17 residues. V shed 0 bases and J shed 1 base, with 14 bases lying between them. Germline V lookup: CDR1 KGHSH, CDR2 LQKENI. Full variable domain (outside the CDR3, taken from reference TRBV18 and TRBJ2-3): NAGVMQNPRHLVRRRGQEARLRCSPMKGHSHVYWYRQLPEEGLKFMVYLQKENIIDESGMPKERFSAEFPKEGPSILRIQQVVRGDSAAYFCASSPPSGGEGTDTQYFGPGTRLTVL.